The next 16 T cell receptor beta chains were all read from a single sample in a study of cytomegalovirus exposure and HLA in healthy donors. This PCR relied on a set of 60 Vbeta primers and 13 Jbeta primers. Here immunoSEQ multiplex PCR was the method, and the copy in TCRdb shows in-frame clones only, minus some. The sample lists roughly 190,000 clones, approximately 80% occurring once. The sample taken for sequencing was PBMCs. The receptor source for this set is a woman aged 30 to 39 in good health and CMV-seropositive.

This chain connects TRBV4-2 to TRBJ2-2; 10 bases line up with TRBD2. The CDR3 is 16 residues long. The V segment lost 3 bases and the J segment 5 bases; nucleotides outside the gene matches: 6. Germline values: CDR1 LGHNA, CDR2 YNFKEQ. The CDR3 is CASSQQRGGGTGELFF. CDR3 coding DNA: TGTGCCAGCAGCCAGCAGCGGGGGGGCGGGACCGGGGAGCTGTTTTTT.

V and J are TRBV27 and TRBJ1-5; D gene uncertain. The CDR3 loop spans 15 amino acids. Germline V gene lookup returns CDR1 MNHEY and CDR2 SMNVEV (reference sequence). Trimming removed 2 bases from V and 0 bases from J, with 8 bases in between. CDR3 sequence (DNA): TGTGCCAGCAGTTTAAGGCAGGATAGCAATCAGCCCCAGCATTTT. It codes for CASSLRQDSNQPQHF.

The chain combines TRBV27 with TRBJ1-4; perhaps TRBD1 as D (6 bases). Germline CDR1 reads MNHEY; CDR2 reads SMNVEV (reference sequence). CDR3 length: 18 residues. V was pared by 6 bases and J by 3 bases, with 23 bases between. CDR3 sequence (DNA): TGTGCCAGCAGGCTCTCCGGGACACCTGAAGCGTCTAATGAAAAACTGTTTTTT. Protein: CASRLSGTPEASNEKLFF.

This chain links TRBV6-5 with TRBJ1-5; maybe TRBD1 (5 bases). V lost 0 bases, J lost 7 bases, and 13 bases lay in between. The CDR3 consists of 15 residues. Germline V gives CDR1 MNHEY, CDR2 SVGAGI. This CDR3 reads CASSYSKGDRQPQHF. The CDR3 coding sequence is TGTGCCAGCAGTTACTCAAAAGGGGATCGGCAGCCCCAGCATTTT.

This clone was observed a handful of times. The V call is TRBV9, the J call TRBJ2-1; 8 bases are a match to TRBD1. The ends lost 4 bases at V and 9 bases at J; junction bases unmatched: 3. The germline gives CDR1 SGDLS, CDR2 YYNGEE. The CDR3 sequence is 12 residues long. The CDR3 sequence: CASSRDRGEQFF. The CDR3 DNA reads as TGTGCCAGCAGCCGAGACAGGGGTGAGCAGTTCTTC.

This chain uses TRBV30 with TRBJ1-6; D unclear. V was cut by 2 bases and J by 9 bases, with 14 bases left in between. The CDR3 is made up of 14 amino acids. Germline V gene sequence: CDR1 GTSNPN, CDR2 SVGIG (reference sequence). CDR3 in DNA: TGTGCCTGGAGTAGGGCGACCAGCGGTTCACCCCTCCACTTT. Translation: CAWSRATSGSPLHF. Variable domain in full (rest from reference TRBV30 and TRBJ1-6): SQTIHQWPATLVQPVGSPLSLECTVEGTSNPNLYWYRQAAGRGLQLLFYSVGIGQISSEVPQNLSASRPQDRQFILSSKKLLLSDSGFYLCAWSRATSGSPLHFGNGTRLTVT.

This clone appeared a few times. The V gene is TRBV4-2, the J gene TRBJ2-1, with D possibly being TRBD2 (6 bases). The CDR3 loop spans 15 amino acids. Germline values: CDR1 LGHNA, CDR2 YNFKEQ. V was clipped by 0 bases and J by 10 bases, with 16 bases between them. The DNA of the CDR3 is TGTGCCAGCAGCCAAGAGCGGGACCGCATAATAGAGCAGTTCTTC. It specifies CASSQERDRIIEQFF.

This clone was seen a single time. The CDR3 DNA follows: TGTGCCAGCAGACAGGGGAGGACTGAAGCTTTCTTT. This gives the protein CASRQGRTEAFF. The gene calls are TRBV7-9 and TRBJ1-1; 7 bases align to TRBD1. The CDR3 runs 12 residues. The germline CDR1 and CDR2 sequences are SEHNR and FQNEAQ (reference sequence). V was clipped by 6 bases and J by 5 bases; unmatched bases: 3. The variable domain in full, with the rest retrieved from reference TRBV7-9 and TRBJ1-1, is DTGVSQNPRHKITKRGQNVTFRCDPISEHNRLYWYRQTLGQGPEFLTYFQNEAQLEKSRLLSDRFSAERPKGSFSTLEIQRTEQGDSAMYLCASRQGRTEAFFGQGTRLTVV.

The chain employs TRBV30 and TRBJ2-6; 11 positions match TRBD1. The CDR3 is made up of 17 amino acids. V dropped 3 bases and J dropped 3; count of bases not matched to a gene: 7. Germline values: CDR1 GTSNPN, CDR2 SVGIG (reference sequence). CDR3 in amino acids: CAWRRTGGNFGANVLTF. The CDR3 DNA is TGTGCCTGGAGACGGACAGGGGGCAATTTTGGGGCCAACGTCCTGACTTTC.

This clone came up a few times. The chain links TRBV11-2 to TRBJ2-5; 7 bases match TRBD2. The CDR3 is made up of 14 amino acids. The germline CDR1 and CDR2 sequences are SGHAT and FQNNGV. V shed 5 bases and J 5 bases; nucleotides not matched to a gene: 8. CDR3 coding DNA: TGTGCCAGCAGCAGGTCCCGGGGGGAGGAGACCCAGTACTTC. It specifies CASSRSRGEETQYF. Using reference TRBV11-2 and TRBJ2-5 for the parts outside the CDR3, the full variable domain is EAGVAQSPRYKIIEKRQSVAFWCNPISGHATLYWYQQILGQGPKLLIQFQNNGVVDDSQLPKDRFSAERLKGVDSTLKIQPAKLEDSAVYLCASSRSRGEETQYFGPGTRLLVL.

The chain recombines TRBV7-2 with TRBJ1-5; D call uncertain. The V end was cut by 5 bases, the J end by 7 bases, with 9 bases between. This CDR3 comprises 12 residues. Per germline, CDR1 SGHTA and CDR2 FQGNSA. Here the CDR3 reads CASSPPGQPQHF. In DNA form, the CDR3 reads TGTGCCAGCAGCCCTCCCGGGCAGCCCCAGCATTTT.

The rearrangement joins TRBV30 to TRBJ1-1; D gene unclear. The CDR3 is 14 amino acids. V was clipped by 3 bases and J by 0 bases, with 11 bases between them. Germline V lookup: CDR1 GTSNPN, CDR2 SVGIG (reference sequence). In DNA form, the CDR3 reads TGTGCCTGGAGAGTCGCGTTGATGAACACTGAAGCTTTCTTT. Translating gives CAWRVALMNTEAFF.

The chain combines TRBV28 with TRBJ2-7; 8 bases are a match to TRBD2. V was pared by 7 bases and J by 2 bases, with 10 bases of the junction left unmatched. The CDR3 is 15 residues long. Germline CDR1 and CDR2: MDHEN and SYDVKM. The DNA of the CDR3 is TGTGCCAGCATTTCGGGGGGGGCCTCTCCCTACGAGCAGTACTTC. Protein sequence: CASISGGASPYEQYF.

The chain recombines TRBV10-3 with TRBJ2-1; 9 nucleotides line up with TRBD2. The germline V gene encodes CDR1 ENHRY and CDR2 SYGVKD. Trimming at V came to 3 bases and at J to 0 bases, leaving 6 bases not matched to a gene. The CDR3 spans 17 residues. For the CDR3, the DNA is TGTGCCATCAGTGATCCTAGCGGGAAGAGCTCCTACAATGAGCAGTTCTTC. It is translated as CAISDPSGKSSYNEQFF.

This clone was seen a few times. CDR3 DNA: TGTGCCAGCAGCGAAGACAATCACGATCTTTATGGCTACACCTTC. Its protein is CASSEDNHDLYGYTF. The rearrangement uses TRBV11-3 and TRBJ1-2, with unresolved D. CDR3 length: 15 residues. V was trimmed by 5 bases and J by 5 bases, leaving 18 bases between them. CDR1 and CDR2 (germline): SGHNT, YENEEA.

The chain joins TRBV5-4 to TRBJ2-3, with D maybe TRBD1 (6 bases). Germline assignment: CDR1 SGHNT and CDR2 YYREEE (reference sequence). The CDR3 has 16 residues. Trimming took off 0 bases at V and 0 bases at J, with 11 bases between the two ends. CDR3 nucleotides: TGTGCCAGCAGCTTGGTGGGGGCCCAAAGCACAGATACGCAGTATTTT. Amino acids: CASSLVGAQSTDTQYF.